The rows below give T cell receptor beta chains drawn from one sample of a study of shared clonotypes between healthy human individuals. TCRdb keeps only in-frame clones here, not all; method: immunoSEQ multiplex PCR. This table has more than 2 million clones, about 95% appearing once. The specimen was naive CD8+ T cells sorted from blood. The origin of the receptors is a man aged 18-30 years in good health. Each CDR3 is given with its conserved first and last residue. Each record gives: V gene, CDR3 protein.

V: TRBV5-1; CDR3: CASSLGGYNSPLHF
V: TRBV30; CDR3: CAWSVGTGDSQYF
V: TRBV5-1; CDR3: CASSPPDRNYEQYF
V: TRBV10-2; CDR3: CASSELAGTGWSGNTIYF
V: TRBV7-9; CDR3: CASSLEGNEQFF
V: TRBV12-5; CDR3: CASGAARGSNEQFF
V: TRBV28; CDR3: CASSFYLLGAENTEAFF
V: TRBV28; CDR3: CASSLRGLYEQYF
V: TRBV25-1; CDR3: CASSELDGTYEQYF
V: TRBV7-6; CDR3: CASSLGRIDGYTF
V: TRBV27; CDR3: CASSLSGTGYQETQYF
V: TRBV28; CDR3: CASNQEGDTQYF
V: TRBV7-9; CDR3: CASSLADSYEQYF
V: TRBV13; CDR3: CASSFSVTYEQYF
V: TRBV7-9; CDR3: CASSLVGEGVHSYGYTF
V: TRBV4-1; CDR3: CASSLRLNQPQHF
V: TRBV7-6; CDR3: CASSSPSGLAGFSNTGELFF
V: TRBV5-4; CDR3: CASSLEFGLANSYEQYF
V: TRBV6-4; CDR3: CASSDSKGFDEQYF
V: TRBV6-1; CDR3: CASSDGRGTYNEQFF
V: TRBV7-9; CDR3: CASSLAGWTEAFF
V: TRBV7-9; CDR3: CASSRGWDGTEAFF
V: TRBV13; CDR3: CASSLGSTGVSSSGNTIYF
V: TRBV7-2; CDR3: CASSPPGLAGPYEQYF
V: TRBV4-1; CDR3: CASSQEGQGRETQYF
V: TRBV29-1; CDR3: CSVDSQGSTEAFF
V: TRBV4-1; CDR3: CASSHGVKTGELFF
V: TRBV28; CDR3: CASSLLGRVGLNEQFF
V: TRBV7-9; CDR3: CASSLMNTEAFF
V: TRBV4-3; CDR3: CASSQDGGNEQFF
V: TRBV27; CDR3: CASSVSPGGYYNEQFF
V: TRBV29-1; CDR3: CSVEVIGTGWGTDTQYF
V: TRBV5-8; CDR3: CASSPEVTGTGELFF
V: TRBV27; CDR3: CASSLVVSTDTQYF
V: TRBV7-3; CDR3: CASSPVSTDTQYF
V: TRBV30; CDR3: CAWKRQATEAFF
V: TRBV5-6; CDR3: CASSPGHYEQYF
V: TRBV7-8; CDR3: CASSLVGDRGIGELFF
V: TRBV28; CDR3: CASSQTAWASNQPQHF